These T cell receptor beta chains were read from a single sample in a study of blood T cell repertoires in COVID-19. Sequenced by immunoSEQ multiplex PCR; TCRdb stores in-frame clones only, minus some. Of 200,000 or so clones in the sample, around 80% are singletons; the top ten hold approximately 15%. The sequencing sample was made of peripheral blood. These receptor sequences come from a man aged 25-45 years with active or convalescent COVID-19. The CDR3 runs from the conserved cysteine through the conserved F or W. A D gene is named only where the DNA matches it firmly. Not every row has a clone size; where given, it reads once, few, many or a size class.

d_gene: NA; abundance: NA; v_gene: TRBV7-9; j_gene: TRBJ2-5; CDR3nt: TGTGCCAGCAGCTTTGGGGGGTTCAAAGAGACCCAGTACTTC; CDR3aa: CASSFGGFKETQYF
d_gene: TRBD2; abundance: once; v_gene: TRBV7-2; j_gene: TRBJ2-3; CDR3nt: TGTGCCAGCAGCTTATTAGCGGGAACGCCAGATACGCAGTATTTT; CDR3aa: CASSLLAGTPDTQYF
d_gene: NA; abundance: NA; v_gene: TRBV14; j_gene: TRBJ1-2; CDR3nt: TGTGCCAGCAGCCAAAACCAAGGCGGCTATGGCTACACCTTC; CDR3aa: CASSQNQGGYGYTF
d_gene: TRBD1; abundance: NA; v_gene: TRBV7-9; j_gene: TRBJ1-5; CDR3nt: TGTGCCAGCAGCCTGGGACAGGGGGCCAGCAATCAGCCCCAGCATTTT; CDR3aa: CASSLGQGASNQPQHF
d_gene: TRBD1; abundance: once; v_gene: TRBV6-6; j_gene: TRBJ1-4; CDR3nt: TGTGCCAGCAGGCGGGACAGACATAATGAAAAACTGTTTTTT; CDR3aa: CASRRDRHNEKLFF
d_gene: TRBD1; abundance: NA; v_gene: TRBV3-1/TRBV3-2; j_gene: TRBJ1-4; CDR3nt: TGTGCCAGCAGCGAGAATCAGGGGGCTAATGAAAAACTGTTTTTT; CDR3aa: CASSENQGANEKLFF
d_gene: TRBD1; abundance: NA; v_gene: TRBV5-1; j_gene: TRBJ1-2; CDR3nt: TGCGCCAGCAGCGCAGACAGGGGGGAAAATTATGGCTACACCTTC; CDR3aa: CASSADRGENYGYTF
d_gene: TRBD2; abundance: NA; v_gene: TRBV5-4; j_gene: TRBJ2-2; CDR3nt: TGTGCCAGCAGCCGATCACTAAGCGGGGGTTCGACCGGGGAGCTGTTTTTT; CDR3aa: CASSRSLSGGSTGELFF
d_gene: TRBD2; abundance: NA; v_gene: TRBV2; j_gene: TRBJ2-5; CDR3nt: TGTGCCAGCAGGGGCCTACTAGCGGGAAGCTGGGAGACCCAGTACTTC; CDR3aa: CASRGLLAGSWETQYF
d_gene: NA; abundance: NA; v_gene: TRBV10-3; j_gene: TRBJ1-5; CDR3nt: TGTGCCATCAGGCCGTCCGAACCAGGCAATCAGCCCCAGCATTTT; CDR3aa: CAIRPSEPGNQPQHF